This T cell receptor beta chain was obtained from a study of blood T cell repertoires in COVID-19. Study context: Sources were T cells, B-cell-depleted T cells, or PBMCs; the material itself was cDNA or gDNA.

J gave up 2 bases and V 3 bases, and 1 base lay outside the gene matches. In germline, CDR1 is SGHTA, CDR2 FQGTGA. There are 14 residues in the CDR3. Sequencing was performed with immunoSEQ multiplex PCR; in TCRdb, only in-frame clones are kept and a portion is missing. Of roughly 260,000 clones in the sample, around 87% were seen once. The sample was peripheral blood. This chain joins TRBV7-3 and TRBJ1-2; TRBD1 aligns across 9 bases. The TCR originated in a woman aged 50 to 60 with acute or convalescent COVID-19. CDR3: CASSFGQGNYGYTF. DNA for the CDR3: TGTGCCAGCAGCTTTGGACAGGGGAACTATGGCTACACCTTC.